A selection of T cell receptor beta chains follows, all from one sample in a study of cytomegalovirus exposure and HLA in healthy donors. The assay was immunoSEQ multiplex PCR, and TCRdb's table has in-frame clones only and misses some. The data contain about 160,000 clones, 86% of them singletons. The sequenced sample was PBMCs. The receptor source for this set is a woman aged 30 to 39 in good health and CMV-seronegative. CDR3s include the opening cysteine and the closing phenylalanine or tryptophan. Fields, in order: clone size, J gene, V gene, D gene, CDR3 length, CDR3 protein, CDR3 DNA. D genes are given only for firm matches. Size values are once, few and many counts, or a class for expanded clones, and some rows have none.

once TRBJ2-1 TRBV27 - 18 CASSSASLPALAYNEQFF TGTGCCAGCAGTTCTGCTAGCCTCCCTGCCTTGGCCTACAATGAGCAGTTCTTC
- TRBJ2-1 TRBV15 TRBD2 16 CATSPPSLAGANEQFF TGTGCCACCAGCCCTCCTAGCTTAGCGGGAGCAAATGAGCAGTTCTTC
- TRBJ2-7 TRBV5-1 - 16 CASSLAGAESSYEQYF TGCGCCAGCAGCTTGGCTGGGGCCGAGAGCTCCTACGAGCAGTACTTC
- TRBJ2-1 TRBV7-9 TRBD1 15 CASSSPGTVYNEQFF TGTGCCAGCAGCTCCCCCGGGACAGTTTACAATGAGCAGTTCTTC
- TRBJ1-1 TRBV2 - 14 CASSMDRANTEAFF TGTGCCAGCAGCATGGACAGAGCGAACACTGAAGCTTTCTTT
- TRBJ1-2 TRBV6-1 - 16 CASSELDKGVWYGYTF TGTGCCAGCAGTGAACTGGACAAGGGAGTGTGGTATGGCTACACCTTC
- TRBJ1-4 TRBV6-5 - 16 CASSSLGVGFNEKLFF TGTGCCAGCAGTTCGCTCGGCGTTGGATTTAATGAAAAACTGTTTTTT
few TRBJ2-4 TRBV28 TRBD1 15 CASSLRAGGLDIQYF TGTGCCAGCAGTTTAAGGGCAGGGGGCCTGGACATTCAGTACTTC
- TRBJ2-3 TRBV9 TRBD2 16 CASSVRGLAGSDTQYF TGTGCCAGCAGCGTGAGGGGACTAGCGGGGTCAGATACGCAGTATTTT
- TRBJ2-3 TRBV28 - 13 CASKPPSTDTQYF TGTGCCAGCAAGCCGCCCAGCACAGATACGCAGTATTTT
- TRBJ2-7 TRBV7-2 - 15 CASSPGVGGSYEQYF TGTGCCAGCAGCCCAGGAGTTGGGGGCTCCTACGAGCAGTACTTC
- TRBJ1-3 TRBV4-3 - 15 CASSQDPETGNTIYF TGCGCCAGCAGCCAAGACCCGGAGACTGGAAACACCATATATTTT
once TRBJ2-1 TRBV6-5 - 15 CASSYSNPNYNEQFF TGTGCCAGCAGTTACTCGAATCCGAACTACAATGAGCAGTTCTTC
- TRBJ1-4 TRBV5-1 TRBD1 16 CASSLASRDRDEKLFF TGCGCCAGCAGCTTGGCCAGCAGGGACAGGGACGAAAAACTGTTTTTT
- TRBJ2-7 TRBV5-4 - 15 CASSSPSGTTYEQYF TGTGCCAGCAGCTCACCTTCCGGGACAACCTACGAGCAGTACTTC
once TRBJ2-7 TRBV19 - 15 CASSISSQGSYEQYF TGTGCCAGTAGTATAAGCTCGCAGGGGTCCTACGAGCAGTACTTC
- TRBJ2-2 TRBV5-1 - 13 CASSLEGTGELFF TGCGCCAGCAGCTTGGAAGGGACCGGGGAGCTGTTTTTT
- TRBJ2-5 TRBV7-3 - 14 CASSLTGIKETQYF TGTGCCAGCAGCTTAACTGGGATCAAAGAGACCCAGTACTTC
- TRBJ1-4 TRBV5-1 - 14 CASSSQGAQEKLFF TGCGCCAGCAGCTCCCAGGGTGCACAAGAAAAACTGTTTTTT
- TRBJ2-2 TRBV14 - 14 CASSHRANTGELFF TGTGCCAGCAGCCACAGGGCGAACACCGGGGAGCTGTTTTTT
once TRBJ2-5 TRBV5-1 TRBD1 15 CASSLEGGFPETQYF TGCGCCAGCAGCTTGGAAGGGGGCTTTCCAGAGACCCAGTACTTC
- TRBJ2-3 TRBV2 - 14 CASRKDRYTDTQYF TGTGCCAGCAGGAAAGACAGATACACAGATACGCAGTATTTT
- TRBJ1-1 TRBV19 - 16 CASSIGRSPMNTEAFF TGTGCCAGTAGTATAGGTCGCAGCCCCATGAACACTGAAGCTTTCTTT
- TRBJ1-5 TRBV7-3 - 13 CASSSQPGQPQHF TGTGCCAGCAGCTCCCAGCCGGGTCAGCCCCAGCATTTT
- TRBJ2-7 TRBV11-2 - 17 CASSLDIFGKTPYEQYF TGTGCCAGCAGCTTAGATATTTTCGGGAAAACCCCCTACGAGCAGTACTTC
- TRBJ1-4 TRBV9 TRBD1 17 CASSVGMRDQGGEKLFF TGTGCCAGCAGCGTAGGTATGAGGGACCAGGGGGGCGAAAAACTGTTTTTT
once TRBJ2-2 TRBV11-3 TRBD1 15 CASSPGQGNTGELFF TGTGCCAGCAGCCCAGGACAGGGCAACACCGGGGAGCTGTTTTTT
- TRBJ1-4 TRBV5-1 - 14 CASSLESTNEKLFF TGCGCCAGCAGCTTGGAATCAACTAATGAAAAACTGTTTTTT
- TRBJ1-5 TRBV4-1 - 15 CASSQKDSSNQPQHF TGCGCCAGCAGCCAAAAGGATTCGAGCAATCAGCCCCAGCATTTT
- TRBJ2-7 TRBV6-5 - 14 CASLKLAAAYEQYF TGTGCCAGCCTCAAACTCGCGGCCGCCTACGAGCAGTACTTC
- TRBJ2-2 TRBV18 - 14 CASSRNTGTGELFF TGTGCCAGCTCTCGTAACACAGGTACCGGGGAGCTGTTTTTT
few TRBJ2-2 TRBV4-3 - 16 CASSYNWGFNTGELFF TGCGCCAGCAGCTACAATTGGGGATTTAACACCGGGGAGCTGTTTTTT
- TRBJ1-1 TRBV7-3 - 13 CASSLTSVAEAFF TGTGCCAGCAGCTTAACTTCGGTGGCTGAAGCTTTCTTT
- TRBJ1-2 TRBV14 - 13 CASSRDGGYGYTF TGTGCCAGCAGCCGTGACGGCGGCTATGGCTACACCTTC
- TRBJ2-3 TRBV6-4 TRBD2 16 CASSDSASGGANTQYF TGTGCCAGCAGTGACTCGGCTAGCGGGGGGGCTAATACGCAGTATTTT
- TRBJ2-3 TRBV11-2 - 15 CASSDRDPRTDTQYF TGTGCCAGCAGTGACCGGGACCCCCGCACAGATACGCAGTATTTT
few TRBJ2-7 TRBV5-4 - 14 CASSLGRGSYEQYF TGTGCCAGCAGCTTGGGGCGGGGCTCCTACGAGCAGTACTTC
- TRBJ2-7 TRBV5-4 TRBD1 14 CASSLDRSNYEQYF TGTGCCAGCAGCCTGGACAGGAGTAACTACGAGCAGTACTTC
- TRBJ2-7 TRBV6-1 - 12 CASRRHPYEQYF TGTGCCAGCAGGCGACACCCCTACGAGCAGTACTTC
- TRBJ1-1 TRBV7-6 - 15 CASSLGGTMNTEAFF TGTGCCAGCAGCTTGGGCGGAACCATGAACACTGAAGCTTTCTTT
- TRBJ1-2 TRBV29-1 TRBD1 15 CSVEDLDREAKGYTF TGCAGCGTTGAAGATCTTGACAGGGAGGCGAAAGGCTACACCTTC
- TRBJ1-2 TRBV5-1 TRBD1 14 CASSTTGGADGYTF TGCGCCAGCAGCACGACAGGGGGCGCGGATGGCTACACCTTC
- TRBJ1-2 TRBV6-1 TRBD1 16 CASSEIGTGVNYGYTF TGTGCCAGCAGTGAAATAGGGACAGGAGTTAACTATGGCTACACCTTC
- TRBJ1-1 TRBV4-1 - 18 CASSQDLRGQGILPEAFF TGCGCCAGCAGCCAAGACTTAAGAGGGCAGGGGATATTACCTGAAGCTTTCTTT
- TRBJ2-1 TRBV19 TRBD2 17 CASSIGGSGRAWNEQFF TGTGCCAGTAGTATTGGCGGTAGCGGGAGGGCCTGGAATGAGCAGTTCTTC
- TRBJ2-1 TRBV7-9 - 13 CASTPQDYNEQFF TGTGCCAGCACCCCACAGGACTACAATGAGCAGTTCTTC
- TRBJ2-7 TRBV7-5 - 13 CVYLQPRRDEQYF TGTGTCTACCTCCAGCCCAGGCGGGACGAGCAGTACTTC
medium-sized TRBJ2-5 TRBV7-3 - 12 CASSLRLETQYF TGTGCCAGCAGCTTAAGGCTAGAGACCCAGTACTTC
- TRBJ1-1 TRBV19 - 14 CASKTSGGVPEAFF TGTGCCAGTAAAACCTCGGGGGGGGTTCCTGAAGCTTTCTTT
- TRBJ2-7 TRBV6-5 - 14 CASNSGLSSYEQYF TGTGCCAGCAATTCCGGGCTTAGCTCCTACGAGCAGTACTTC
- TRBJ1-5 TRBV27 TRBD1 14 CASSSGQGYQPQHF TGTGCCAGCAGTTCCGGACAGGGATATCAGCCCCAGCATTTT
- TRBJ1-5 TRBV27 TRBD1 16 CASRRQGSSSNQPQHF TGTGCCAGCAGGCGACAGGGGTCGTCGAGCAATCAGCCCCAGCATTTT
- TRBJ2-5 TRBV28 - 16 CASSRGPGMYQETQYF TGTGCCAGCAGTCGGGGACCGGGGATGTACCAAGAGACCCAGTACTTC
- TRBJ2-3 TRBV5-1 TRBD2 16 CASSFLAGGSTDTQYF TGCGCCAGCAGCTTTCTAGCGGGAGGTAGCACAGATACGCAGTATTTT
once TRBJ2-7 TRBV5-1 TRBD1 13 CASGGQGDYEQYF TGCGCCAGCGGCGGACAGGGCGACTACGAGCAGTACTTC